This is a list of T cell receptor beta chains from one sample in a study of blood T cell repertoires in COVID-19. Sequencing was performed with immunoSEQ multiplex PCR; in TCRdb, only in-frame clones are kept and a portion is missing. The repertoire includes roughly 290,000 clones, 89% of them detected once, and around 13% sits in the top ten. Sequencing input: peripheral blood. The receptors originated from a woman in her sixties or seventies with acute or convalescent COVID-19. CDR3s include the opening cysteine and the closing phenylalanine or tryptophan. D genes are given only for firm matches. Some rows have no size entry. The others give once, few or many, or a class for an expanded clone.

>TRBJ2-5|TRBV9|once|TRBD1
CASSVGGQVMETQYF
TGTGCCAGCAGCGTAGGTGGACAGGTTATGGAGACCCAGTACTTC
>TRBJ2-5|TRBV6-1|.|.
CASSEQGQETQYF
TGTGCCAGCAGTGAACAGGGCCAAGAGACCCAGTACTTC
>TRBJ1-4|TRBV7-2|.|.
CASSHNEKLFF
TGTGCCAGCAGCCATAATGAAAAACTGTTTTTT
>TRBJ2-5|TRBV29-1|.|.
CSVHRVQETQYF
TGCAGCGTTCACAGGGTACAAGAGACCCAGTACTTC
>TRBJ1-6|TRBV18|.|TRBD1
CASSPFRTGINSPLHF
TGTGCCAGCTCACCTTTCCGGACAGGGATCAATTCACCCCTCCACTTT
>TRBJ2-1|TRBV7-9|.|TRBD2
CASSGPKLAGGEQFF
TGTGCCAGCAGCGGACCAAAGCTAGCGGGGGGCGAGCAGTTCTTC
>TRBJ1-5|TRBV2|.|TRBD1
CASSLDRGDLGPQHF
TGTGCCAGCAGTCTGGACAGGGGGGACCTGGGGCCCCAGCATTTT
>TRBJ2-1|TRBV3-1/TRBV3-2|.|.
CASKWSSYNEQFF
TGTGCCAGCAAATGGAGCTCCTACAATGAGCAGTTCTTC
>TRBJ2-7|TRBV2|.|TRBD2
CASSGGLGTSGPSYEQYF
TGTGCCAGCAGTGGGGGGCTGGGGACTAGCGGCCCTTCCTACGAGCAGTACTTC
>TRBJ1-2|TRBV5-1|.|TRBD1
CASSLTGTGGIAGYTF
TGCGCCAGCAGCTTGACCGGGACAGGGGGAATCGCTGGCTACACCTTC
>TRBJ1-6|TRBV7-2|.|.
CASNPWPNSPLHF
TGTGCCAGCAACCCCTGGCCAAATTCACCCCTCCACTTT
>TRBJ1-1|TRBV9|.|.
CASSERGNMNTEAFF
TGTGCCAGCAGCGAGAGAGGGAACATGAACACTGAAGCTTTCTTT
>TRBJ2-7|TRBV5-1|.|TRBD2
CASSFLGTRRRGSSYEQYF
TGCGCCAGCAGCTTCTTAGGGACTAGGAGACGGGGAAGCTCCTACGAGCAGTACTTC